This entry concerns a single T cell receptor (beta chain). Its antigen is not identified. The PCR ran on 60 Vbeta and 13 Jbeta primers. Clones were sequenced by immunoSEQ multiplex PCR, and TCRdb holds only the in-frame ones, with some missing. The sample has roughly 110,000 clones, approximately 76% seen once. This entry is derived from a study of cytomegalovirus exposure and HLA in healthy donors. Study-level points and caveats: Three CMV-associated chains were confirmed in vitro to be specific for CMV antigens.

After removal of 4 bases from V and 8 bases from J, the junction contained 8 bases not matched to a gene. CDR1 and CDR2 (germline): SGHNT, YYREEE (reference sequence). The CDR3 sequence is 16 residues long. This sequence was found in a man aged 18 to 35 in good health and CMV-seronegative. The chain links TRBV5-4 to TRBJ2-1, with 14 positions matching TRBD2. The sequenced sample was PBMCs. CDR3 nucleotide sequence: TGTGCCAGCAGCCCACCGGGACTAGCGGGGGTCGATGAGCAGTTCTTC. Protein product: CASSPPGLAGVDEQFF.